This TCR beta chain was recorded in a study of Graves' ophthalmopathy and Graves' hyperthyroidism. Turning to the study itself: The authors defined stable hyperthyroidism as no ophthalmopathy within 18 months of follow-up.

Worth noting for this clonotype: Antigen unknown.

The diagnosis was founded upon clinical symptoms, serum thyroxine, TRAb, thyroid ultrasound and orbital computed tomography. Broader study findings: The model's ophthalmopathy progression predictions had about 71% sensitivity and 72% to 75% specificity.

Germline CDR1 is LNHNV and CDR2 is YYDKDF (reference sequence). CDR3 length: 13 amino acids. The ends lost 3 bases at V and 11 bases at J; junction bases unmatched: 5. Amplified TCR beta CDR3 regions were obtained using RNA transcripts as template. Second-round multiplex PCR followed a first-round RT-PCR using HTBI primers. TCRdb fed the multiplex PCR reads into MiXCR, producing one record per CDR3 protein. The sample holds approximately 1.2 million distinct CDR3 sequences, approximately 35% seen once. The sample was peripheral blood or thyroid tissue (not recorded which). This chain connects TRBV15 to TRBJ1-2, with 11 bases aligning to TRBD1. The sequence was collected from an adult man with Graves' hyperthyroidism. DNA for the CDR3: TGTGCCACCAGCAGGAGGACAGGGGGCGCTTACACCTTC. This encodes CATSRRTGGAYTF.